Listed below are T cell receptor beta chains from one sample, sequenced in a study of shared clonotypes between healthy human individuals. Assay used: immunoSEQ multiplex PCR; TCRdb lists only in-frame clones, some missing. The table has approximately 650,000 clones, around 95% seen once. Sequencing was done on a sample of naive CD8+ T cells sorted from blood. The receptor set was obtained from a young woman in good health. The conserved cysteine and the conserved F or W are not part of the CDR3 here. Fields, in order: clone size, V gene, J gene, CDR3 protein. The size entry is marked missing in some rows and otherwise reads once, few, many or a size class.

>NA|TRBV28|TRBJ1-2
ASSWTGGSDGYT
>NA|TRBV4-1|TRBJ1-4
ASSLPGQGDEKLF
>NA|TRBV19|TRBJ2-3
ASSIFADTQY
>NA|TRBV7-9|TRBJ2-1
ASSFPTGPTSVPSNEQF
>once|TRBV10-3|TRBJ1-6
AISEFRGSDNSPLH
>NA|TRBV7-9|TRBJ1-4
ASSSTGGNGRGKLF
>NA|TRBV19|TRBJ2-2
ASRLDRDAGELF
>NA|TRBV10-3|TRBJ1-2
AISESPAGSNYGYT
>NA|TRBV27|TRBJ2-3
ASSFGQSTDTQY
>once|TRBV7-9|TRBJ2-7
ASSSTGLVYEQY
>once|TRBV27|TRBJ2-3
ASSLSFPPTALSTQY
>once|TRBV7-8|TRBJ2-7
ASSLGTSERYEQY
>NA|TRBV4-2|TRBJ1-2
ASSAGTEVNYGYT
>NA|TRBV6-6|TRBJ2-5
ASTFEQGETQY
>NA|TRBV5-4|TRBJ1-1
ASRERRDSEAF
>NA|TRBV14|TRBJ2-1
ASRPRGTPLQF
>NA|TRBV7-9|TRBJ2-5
ASSLGQVRY
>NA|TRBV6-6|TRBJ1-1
ASSGRGEPSAF